The entry that follows covers one TCR beta chain sequence. This record belongs to a study of OX40 agonist ivuxolimab in advanced cancers. Across the study: Dose-escalation subjects each had hepatocellular carcinoma, melanoma, renal cell or head and neck cancer. From about 23 to 85 years was the age range, with a mean of roughly 59 years, and over 80% were male.

Germline V gene lookup returns CDR1 SQVTM and CDR2 ANQGSEA. The CDR3 loop spans 13 amino acids. Between the trimmed V and J ends, which lost 4 bases and 3 bases, there was a span of 9 bases. Sequencing used immunoSEQ multiplex PCR; TCRdb keeps in-frame clones, though not all of them. Of over 65,000 clones in the sample, 65% to 90% are singletons; the top ten hold around 2%. The sequencing used CD4+ or CD8+ T cells sorted from blood, collected in a trial of the OX40 agonist ivuxolimab. The rearrangement uses TRBV29-1 and TRBJ1-4; D might be TRBD1 (5 bases). This TCR was recovered from an adult with an advanced solid tumor such as melanoma, head and neck, liver or kidney cancer. The CDR3, as DNA: TGCAGCGTTGGAGGGGCTCCTAATGAAAAACTGTTTTTT. This sequence encodes CSVGGAPNEKLFF.